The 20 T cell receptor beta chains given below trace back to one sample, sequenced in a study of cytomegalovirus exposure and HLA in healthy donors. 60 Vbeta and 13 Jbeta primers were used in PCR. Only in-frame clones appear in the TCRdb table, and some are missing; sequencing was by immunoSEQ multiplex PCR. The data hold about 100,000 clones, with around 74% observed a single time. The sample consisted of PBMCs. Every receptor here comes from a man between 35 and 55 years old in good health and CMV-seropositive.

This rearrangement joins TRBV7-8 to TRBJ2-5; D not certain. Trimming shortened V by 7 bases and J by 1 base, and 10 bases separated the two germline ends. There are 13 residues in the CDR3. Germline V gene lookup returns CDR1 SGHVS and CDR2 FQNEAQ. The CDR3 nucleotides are TGTGCCAGCAAAATAACATCCCAAGAGACCCAGTACTTC. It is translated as CASKITSQETQYF.

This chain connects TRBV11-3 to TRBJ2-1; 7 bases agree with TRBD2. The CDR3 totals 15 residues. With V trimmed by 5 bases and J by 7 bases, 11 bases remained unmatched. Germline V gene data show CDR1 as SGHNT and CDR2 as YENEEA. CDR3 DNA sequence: TGTGCCAGCAGCCTCGGGGGGAAACTAGCGAATGAGCAGTTCTTC. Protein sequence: CASSLGGKLANEQFF.

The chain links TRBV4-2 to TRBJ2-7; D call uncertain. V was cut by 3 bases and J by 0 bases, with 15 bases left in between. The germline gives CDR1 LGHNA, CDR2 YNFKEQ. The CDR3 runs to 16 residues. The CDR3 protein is CASSQSPGASSYEQYF. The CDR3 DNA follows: TGTGCCAGCAGCCAGTCCCCGGGTGCTAGCTCCTACGAGCAGTACTTC.

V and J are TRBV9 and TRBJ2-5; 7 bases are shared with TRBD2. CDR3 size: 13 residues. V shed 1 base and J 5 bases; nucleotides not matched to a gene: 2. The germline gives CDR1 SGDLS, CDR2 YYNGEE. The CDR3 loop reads CASSVPGRETQYF. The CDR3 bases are TGTGCCAGCAGCGTACCCGGGAGGGAGACCCAGTACTTC.

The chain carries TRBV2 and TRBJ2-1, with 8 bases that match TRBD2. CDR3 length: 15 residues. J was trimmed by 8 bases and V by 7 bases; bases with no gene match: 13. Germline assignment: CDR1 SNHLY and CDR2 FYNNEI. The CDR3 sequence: CASTSGGGRGYEQFF. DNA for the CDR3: TGTGCCAGCACCTCGGGAGGGGGGCGGGGGTATGAGCAGTTCTTC.

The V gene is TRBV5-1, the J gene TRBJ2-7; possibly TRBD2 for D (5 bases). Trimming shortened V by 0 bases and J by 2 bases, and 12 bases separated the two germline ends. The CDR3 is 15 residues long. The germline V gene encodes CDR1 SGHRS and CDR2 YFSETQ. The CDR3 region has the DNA TGCGCCAGCAGCTTGGGAGGGCTGAGCGCCTACGAGCAGTACTTC. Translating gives CASSLGGLSAYEQYF. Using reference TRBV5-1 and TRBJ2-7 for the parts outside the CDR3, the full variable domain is KAGVTQTPRYLIKTRGQQVTLSCSPISGHRSVSWYQQTPGQGLQFLFEYFSETQRNKGNFPGRFSGRQFSNSRSEMNVSTLELGDSALYLCASSLGGLSAYEQYFGPGTRLTVT.

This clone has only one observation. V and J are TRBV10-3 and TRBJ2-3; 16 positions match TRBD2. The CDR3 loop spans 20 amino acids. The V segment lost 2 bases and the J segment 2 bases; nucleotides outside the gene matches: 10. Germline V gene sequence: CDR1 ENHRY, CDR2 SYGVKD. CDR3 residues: CAISEPTGTSGRAPTDTQYF. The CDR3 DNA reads TGTGCCATCAGTGAGCCCACCGGGACTAGCGGGAGGGCCCCCACAGATACGCAGTATTTT.

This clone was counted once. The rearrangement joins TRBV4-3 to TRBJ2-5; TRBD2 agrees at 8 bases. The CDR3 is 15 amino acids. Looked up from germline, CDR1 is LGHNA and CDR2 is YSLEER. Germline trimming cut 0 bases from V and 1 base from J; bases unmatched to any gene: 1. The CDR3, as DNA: TGCGCCAGCAGCCAAGATCGGGGGGGCCAAGAGACCCAGTACTTC. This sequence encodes CASSQDRGGQETQYF.

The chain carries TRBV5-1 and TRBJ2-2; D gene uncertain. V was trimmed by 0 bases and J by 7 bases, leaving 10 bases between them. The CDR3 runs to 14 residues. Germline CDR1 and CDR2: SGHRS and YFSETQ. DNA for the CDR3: TGCGCCAGCAGCTTGGGATATTTAGTCGGGGAGCTGTTTTTT. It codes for CASSLGYLVGELFF.

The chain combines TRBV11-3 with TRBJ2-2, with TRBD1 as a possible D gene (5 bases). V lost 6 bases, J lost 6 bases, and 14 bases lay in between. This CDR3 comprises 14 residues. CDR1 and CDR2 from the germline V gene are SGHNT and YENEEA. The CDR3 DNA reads TGTGCCAGCAGTTCATACCAAGGGGCCGGGGAGCTGTTTTTT. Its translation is CASSSYQGAGELFF.

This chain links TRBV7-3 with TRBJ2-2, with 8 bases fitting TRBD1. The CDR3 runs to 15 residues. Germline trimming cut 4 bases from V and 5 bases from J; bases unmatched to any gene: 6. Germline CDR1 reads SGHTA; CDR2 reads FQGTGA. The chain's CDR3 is CASSSGTGETGELFF. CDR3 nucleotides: TGTGCCAGCAGCTCCGGGACAGGCGAGACCGGGGAGCTGTTTTTT.

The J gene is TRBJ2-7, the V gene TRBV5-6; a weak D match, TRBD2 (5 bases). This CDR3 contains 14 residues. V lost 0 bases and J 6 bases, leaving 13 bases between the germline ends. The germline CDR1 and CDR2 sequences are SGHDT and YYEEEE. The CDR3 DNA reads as TGTGCCAGCAGCTTGGGGCGGATCCGGGGCGAGCAGTACTTC. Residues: CASSLGRIRGEQYF. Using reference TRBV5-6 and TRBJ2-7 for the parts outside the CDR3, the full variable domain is DAGVTQSPTHLIKTRGQQVTLRCSPKSGHDTVSWYQQALGQGPQFIFQYYEEEERQRGNFPDRFSGHQFPNYSSELNVNALLLGDSALYLCASSLGRIRGEQYFGPGTRLTVT.

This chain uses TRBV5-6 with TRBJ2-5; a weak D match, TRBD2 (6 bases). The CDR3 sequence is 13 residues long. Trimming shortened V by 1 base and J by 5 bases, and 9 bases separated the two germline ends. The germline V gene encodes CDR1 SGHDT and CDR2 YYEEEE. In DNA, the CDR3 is TGTGCCAGCAGCTTGTTGCGGGGTGAGACCCAGTACTTC. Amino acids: CASSLLRGETQYF.

The CDR3 region is CASSASQETQYF. The CDR3 nucleotides are TGTGCCAGCAGCGCCTCCCAAGAGACCCAGTACTTC. The chain links TRBV9 to TRBJ2-5, with D unresolved. Looked up from germline, CDR1 is SGDLS and CDR2 is YYNGEE. The CDR3 contains 12 residues. The V end was cut by 3 bases, the J end by 1 base, with 4 bases between.

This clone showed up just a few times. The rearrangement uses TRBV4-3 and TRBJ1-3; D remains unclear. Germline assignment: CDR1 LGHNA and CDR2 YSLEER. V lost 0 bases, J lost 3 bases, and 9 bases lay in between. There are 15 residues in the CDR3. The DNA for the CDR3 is TGCGCCAGCAGCCAAGATTCAGGCAATGGAAACACCATATATTTT. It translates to CASSQDSGNGNTIYF.

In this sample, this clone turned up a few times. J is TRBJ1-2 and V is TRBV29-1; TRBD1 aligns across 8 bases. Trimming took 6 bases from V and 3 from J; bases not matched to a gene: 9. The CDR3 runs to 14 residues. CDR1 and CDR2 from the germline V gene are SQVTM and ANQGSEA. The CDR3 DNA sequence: TGCAGCGTCGACACAGGGGGAAGGGACTATGGCTACACCTTC. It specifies CSVDTGGRDYGYTF.

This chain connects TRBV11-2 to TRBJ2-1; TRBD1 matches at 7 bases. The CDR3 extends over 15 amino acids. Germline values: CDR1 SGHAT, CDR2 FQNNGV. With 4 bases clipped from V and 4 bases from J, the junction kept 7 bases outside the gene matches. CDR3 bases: TGTGCCAGCAGCTCCTCGAGGGGGCGATACAATGAGCAGTTCTTC. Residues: CASSSSRGRYNEQFF.

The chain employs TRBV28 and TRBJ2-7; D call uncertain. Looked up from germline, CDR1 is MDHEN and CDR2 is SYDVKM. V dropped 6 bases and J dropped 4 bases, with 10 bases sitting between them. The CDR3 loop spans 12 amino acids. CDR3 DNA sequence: TGTGCCAGCAGATTACAGAATTACGAGCAGTACTTC. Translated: CASRLQNYEQYF.

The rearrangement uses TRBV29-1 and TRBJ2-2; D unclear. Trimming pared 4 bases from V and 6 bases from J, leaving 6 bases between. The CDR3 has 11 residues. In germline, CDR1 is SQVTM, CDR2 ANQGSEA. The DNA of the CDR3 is TGCAGCGTTGCTCGAGCCGGGGAGCTGTTTTTT. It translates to CSVARAGELFF.

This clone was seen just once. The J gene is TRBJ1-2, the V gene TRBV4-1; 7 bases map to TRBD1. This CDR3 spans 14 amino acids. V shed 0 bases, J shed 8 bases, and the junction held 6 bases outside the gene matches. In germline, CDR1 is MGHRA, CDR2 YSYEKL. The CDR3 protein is CASSQEQGTSGYTF. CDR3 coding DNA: TGCGCCAGCAGCCAAGAACAGGGGACGAGCGGCTACACCTTC.